This TCR beta chain was recovered during a study of naive and memory T cell subsets (dated by TCRdb to the late 2010s). About the study as a whole: An open-source, UMI-based TCR alpha and beta sequencing pipeline was applied to sorted naive and memory peripheral blood T cell subsets. Complete agreement was observed between the functional CMV T cell responses and the IgG serology results. RNA was DNase-treated and reverse transcribed with TCR constant-region primers, mostly using SuperScript III. Overall study outcomes, separate from this receptor: A clonotype was defined as a single alpha or beta chain sequence rather than as a paired alpha/beta receptor. The repertoire findings for the naive and memory subsets could not be validated against a ground truth because none was available. A few larger clonotypes were found in naive repertoires, especially CD8, and these larger clonotypes were possibly memory cells re-expressing CD45RA. A power law was followed by TCR abundance, with an exponent that differed between naive and memory subsets but was consistent across the three individuals. In both CD4 and CD8 cells, the Gini index increased while Shannon and inverse Simpson diversity decreased from naive through CM, EM and EMRA. Once error correction was done, more than 85% of naive TCR sequences showed up just once, which made the naive abundance distributions much steeper than those of the memory subsets. RNA-based TCR counts may be influenced by expression changes linked to T cell activation and differentiation.

The CDR3 spans 16 residues, from the cysteine through the phenylalanine. Left in the record is the CDR3 DNA by itself, 48 bases read in frame from the first base. V drops 1 base and J drops 0 bases, leaving 10 bases in between. Via the germline V gene (reference sequence), CDR1 is SEHNR and CDR2 FQNEAQ. From the second PCR step on, the TCR alpha and beta chain libraries were amplified in separate reactions. The CMV status of each donor was determined by measuring IFNgamma production from CD4+ T cells after fresh PBMCs had been stimulated overnight with CMV viral lysate. CD4 T cells were positively selected with Miltenyi beads, followed by positive selection of CD8 T cells from the CD4-negative fraction. Cells were stained for CD3, CD4, CD8, CD45RA, CD27 and a live/dead dye and were sorted on a BD Aria II into four subsets based on CD45RA and CD27. A few healthy volunteers provided blood, and each donor's sample was split into CD4 and CD8 T cells and then further divided into four differentiation subsets. Roughly 120 ml of peripheral blood was collected from each donor, and PBMC were isolated from the blood using Ficoll-Paque PLUS density-gradient centrifugation. The sorted cells were lysed in RLT buffer, after which RNA was extracted using a Qiagen RNeasy kit and kept at -80 degrees C.

In its sample, this clonotype was seen many times. Its antigen is unknown. The input lacks base qualities; no much larger clone sits a single base away. To prepare the library, UMI-ligation and nested PCR was applied. The beta constant-region primer was an equimolar mix of two oligonucleotides covering both TRBC1 and TRBC2. The ligated cDNA went through four rounds of PCR with nested alpha and beta constant-region primers together with the SP2 primer. A single-stranded oligonucleotide containing the SP2 primer and a 12-nucleotide UMI was joined to the 3' end of the cDNA by T4 RNA ligase 1. Incubation of the ligation reaction lasted roughly 19-24 hours at 16 degrees C. PCR2 was typically run as a SYBR Green qPCR and stopped at a predetermined threshold to prevent over-amplification. Every purification after the first one was done using Agencourt AMPure XP magnetic beads. Libraries were quantified by Qubit and checked on a TapeStation, with a main peak expected near 650 bp. The pooled libraries were sequenced on an Illumina MiSeq using v2 2x251 paired-end kits, which usually yielded roughly 0.9-2.3 million reads per sample. Libraries were pooled at about 4.3 nM per sample, and roughly 4.5-7.5% PhiX was added to improve cluster recognition. The authors processed their data as follows. V and J genes were assigned to Demultiplexor-processed FASTQ reads by Decombinator through tag matching, with a single base-pair mismatch being allowed. UMIs were used by Collapsinator to correct both sequencing errors and frequency errors arising from PCR heterogeneity. TCRs were translated and CDR3s were extracted from the conserved cysteine to the FGXG phenylalanine by CDR3Translator, with non-productive sequences being flagged. Gini, Shannon entropy and inverse Simpson indices were calculated on repertoires subsampled to equal numbers of UMI-defined TCRs. Clonotype abundance distributions were fitted to a power law by maximum likelihood within the linear range. For one naive CD8 sample, the pipeline and MIGEC produced similar UMI counts, unique TCR numbers and clonal distributions. One analysis removed from the naive repertoire any naive TCRs that were also present in any memory subset from the same donor. A set of several thousand CMV-associated CDR3 sequences, compiled from VDJdb and a published dataset, was used to search the repertoires. Using fastp trimming at Q25 and MiXCR clonotype assembly, TCRdb reanalyzed the public sequencing data and kept in-frame beta chains. Entries that share a CDR3 protein sequence are merged under the most common genes and DNA. The V and J calls follow TCRdb's processing rather than the paper's. The sample yields roughly 97,000 distinct CDR3 sequences; roughly 15% were counted once. The ten largest make up approximately 2.8% of the sample.

The material sequenced was naive CD8+ T cells from blood. The sample's cell subset or site label is to be understood as: naive T cells, CD45RA high CD27+. This TCR derives from a human donor in good health. Rearrangement joined TRBV7-9 to TRBJ2-1; no D segment can be confidently identified. The nucleotide sequence is given as TGTGCCAGCAGCTTAGTCGGGTACGGCTCCTACAATGAGCAGTTCTTC. This yields the protein CASSLVGYGSYNEQFF.